The entry that follows covers one TCR beta chain sequence. Its antigen remains unidentified. The sample belongs to a study of identifying expanded T cells in peripheral blood. Sequencing used immunoSEQ multiplex PCR; TCRdb keeps in-frame clones, though not all of them. The sample records about 100,000 clones, about 88% being singletons. Regarding the study as a whole: Two-week clone count variance significantly increased as total template count grew. Over about two and four weeks, about 15 and 18 clones changed, versus roughly 1.1 between replicates.

During the collection period, no donor immune events like infections were recorded. The receptor was isolated from a person aged 18 to 70 in good health. Sequences were obtained from blood.

The CDR3 here is CASSPISTEGSPLHF. The CDR3 DNA reads as TGTGCCAGCTCACCAATCTCGACAGAGGGTTCACCCCTCCACTTT. The chain has TRBV18 and TRBJ1-6; the D gene is possibly TRBD1 (5 bases). The length of the CDR3 is 15 residues. From germline, CDR1 is KGHSH and CDR2 LQKENI. The V gene lost 2 bases and the J gene lost 9 bases, with 14 bases spanning the gap.